This T cell receptor beta chain originates from a study of shared clonotypes between healthy human individuals. The study's findings and limits: Among the subsets, naive ones generally showed larger estimated richness than memory ones. Clonotypes not shared had lower generation probabilities than those common to all four donors.

Trimming removed 2 bases at V and 8 bases at J, with 12 bases between. Germline V gene lookup returns CDR1 MNHEY and CDR2 SVGAGI. CDR3 length: 13 amino acids. Produced via immunoSEQ multiplex PCR; TCRdb's table is partial and in-frame only. The table has roughly 2.2 million clones, roughly 90% seen once. In this sample, this clone turned up a few times. Its antigen remains unidentified. The chain uses TRBV6-5 and TRBJ1-1; perhaps TRBD1 as D (5 bases). The sequence was obtained from a man between 18 and 29 years old in good health. Some clones in this sample may be carry-over from other donors' samples. The sample taken for sequencing was naive CD4+ T cells from PBMCs. The subset: CD45RA+ positively selected. CDR3 nucleotides: TGTGCCAGCAGTTACGTCCGTGGGGGGGAAGCTTTCTTT. Translation: CASSYVRGGEAFF.